One T cell receptor (beta chain) is described in this entry. Its antigen is undetermined. The data derive from a study of cytomegalovirus exposure and HLA in healthy donors. Use of 60 Vbeta and 13 Jbeta primers characterized the PCR. The repertoire was sequenced with immunoSEQ multiplex PCR; TCRdb's copy has only in-frame clones and lacks some. The sample yields around 110,000 clones, around a tenth seen once. Study observations and caveats: Specificity of a few CMV-associated chains for CMV antigens was verified in vitro. A previous analysis found most TCR beta V segments productive roughly 87% or roughly 30% of the time. Analysis was carried out at a later point, and it linked a missense DCLRE1C variant to TCR beta V- and J-gene trimming. When the data were analyzed later, several of the most significant clusters appeared to be linked to common viral pathogens.

CDR3 length equals 17 residues. The germline gives CDR1 MGHRA, CDR2 YSYEKL. Trimming removed 1 base from V and 7 bases from J, with 23 bases in between. The sample taken for sequencing was PBMCs. The genes are TRBV4-1 and TRBJ2-7; a weak D match, TRBD2 (7 bases). The clonotype originates from a man aged 25-40 years in good health and CMV-seronegative. CDR3 in DNA: TGCGCCAGCAGCCAAGTGTGGGGGCCTGCGGGAGCGGGGGAGCAGTACTTC. It yields the protein CASSQVWGPAGAGEQYF.